This passage covers 6 T cell receptor beta chains from one sample sequenced in a study of vaccination and CD4 T cells after COVID-19. Sequencing of cultured CD4+ T cell DNA used the Oncomine TCR Beta short-read assay. TCRdb itself ran the PCR reads through MiXCR, one entry per CDR3 protein. The table includes more than 15,000 distinct CDR3 sequences, around 44% detected once. No antigen is known for these receptors. The treatment: approximately 11-day PBMC culture with coronavirus spike peptide pools or control peptides (ViraFEST assay). The source material was CD4+ T cells from blood, cultured in vitro. These receptors came from a human donor who had recovered from COVID-19.

The chain employs TRBV11-2 and TRBJ1-3; a possible D gene is TRBD1 (6 bases). Between the trimmed V and J ends, which lost 5 bases and 0 bases, there was a span of 20 bases. The V gene's germline CDR1 is SGHAT and CDR2 FQNNGV. The CDR3 is 18 residues long. The CDR3 reads CASSKTVGGTGSGNTIYF. CDR3 DNA sequence: TGTGCCAGCAGCAAGACAGTCGGGGGCACCGGCTCTGGAAACACCATATATTTT.

The V gene is TRBV7-2, the J gene TRBJ2-7; tentative D call: TRBD1 (5 bases). Per germline, CDR1 SGHTA and CDR2 FQGNSA. With 3 bases removed from V and 4 bases from J, the gap between germline ends came to 13 bases. This CDR3 comprises 14 residues. The CDR3 DNA follows: TGTGCCAGCAGCTTTTCAGGCGGACAATACGAGCAGTACTTC. Protein sequence: CASSFSGGQYEQYF.

The chain is built from TRBV9 and TRBJ1-2, with a weak D call TRBD1 (5 bases). CDR3 length: 12 residues. Germline CDR1 reads SGDLS; CDR2 reads YYNGEE. The V and J ends lost 3 bases and 4 bases respectively, with 7 bases between them. The CDR3 DNA sequence: TGTGCCAGCAGCGCCGACAGCTATGGCTACACCTTC. Its translation: CASSADSYGYTF. Filled out from reference TRBV9 and TRBJ1-2, the complete variable domain reads DSGVTQTPKHLITATGQRVTLRCSPRSGDLSVYWYQQSLDQGLQFLIQYYNGEERAKGNILERFSAQQFPDLHSELNLSSLELGDSALYFCASSADSYGYTFGSGTRLTVV.

The chain uses TRBV15 and TRBJ2-5; TRBD2 matches at 13 bases. J gave up 5 bases and V 0 bases, and 6 bases lay outside the gene matches. The CDR3 runs 17 residues. From germline, CDR1 is LNHNV and CDR2 YYDKDF (reference sequence). This CDR3 is CATSRDRTSGSYETQYF. For the CDR3, the DNA is TGTGCCACCAGCAGAGATCGGACTAGCGGGAGTTATGAGACCCAGTACTTC.

The gene calls are TRBV7-2 and TRBJ2-7, with 7 bases fitting TRBD1. V was pared by 6 bases and J by 7 bases, with 18 bases of the junction left unmatched. Germline loops: CDR1 SGHTA, CDR2 FQGNSA. This CDR3 spans 16 amino acids. CDR3 sequence (DNA): TGTGCCAGCAGGAAGAAGGCACAGGGGACCGCGTGGGAGCAGTACTTC. Translating gives CASRKKAQGTAWEQYF.

This CDR3 reads CASSLSGTYGYTF. The DNA of the CDR3 is TGTGCCAGCAGCTTGTCGGGGACCTATGGCTACACCTTC. The chain uses TRBV5-4 and TRBJ1-2; D possibly corresponds to TRBD1 (5 bases). This CDR3 is built from 13 residues. The V gene's germline CDR1 is SGHNT and CDR2 YYREEE (reference sequence). V lost 1 base and J 4 bases, leaving 8 bases between the germline ends. The full variable domain, completed using reference TRBV5-4 and TRBJ1-2, is ETGVTQSPTHLIKTRGQQVTLRCSSQSGHNTVSWYQQALGQGPQFIFQYYREEENGRGNFPPRFSGLQFPNYSSELNVNALELDDSALYLCASSLSGTYGYTFGSGTRLTVV.